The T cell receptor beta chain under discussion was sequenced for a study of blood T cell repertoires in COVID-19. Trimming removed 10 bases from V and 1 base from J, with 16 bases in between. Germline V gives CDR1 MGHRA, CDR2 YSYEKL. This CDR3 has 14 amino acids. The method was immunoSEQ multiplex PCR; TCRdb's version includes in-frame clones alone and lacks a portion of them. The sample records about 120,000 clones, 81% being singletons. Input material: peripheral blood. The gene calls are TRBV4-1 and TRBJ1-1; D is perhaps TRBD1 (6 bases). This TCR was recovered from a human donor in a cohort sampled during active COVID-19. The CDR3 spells CATRRDTRNTEAFF. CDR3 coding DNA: TGCGCCACCAGACGGGACACGAGGAACACTGAAGCTTTCTTT.